The 28 T cell receptor beta chains given below trace back to one sample, sequenced in a study of vaccination and CD4 T cells after COVID-19. The antigens these receptors bind are not known. Treatment given: approximately 11-day PBMC culture with coronavirus spike peptide pools or control peptides (ViraFEST assay). Oncomine TCR Beta short-read sequencing was applied to DNA from cultured CD4+ T cells. TCRdb itself ran the PCR reads through MiXCR, one entry per CDR3 protein. Of some 14,000 distinct CDR3 sequences in the sample, approximately 55% are singletons; the top ten hold 10% to 13%. The sequenced sample consisted of CD4+ T cells from blood, cultured in vitro. The receptors here all came from a human donor who had recovered from COVID-19.

V usage is TRBV20-1 and J usage is TRBJ2-7; 16 nucleotides agree with TRBD2. There are 15 residues in the CDR3. From germline, CDR1 is DFQATT and CDR2 SNEGSKA (reference sequence). V was pared by 6 bases and J by 3 bases, with 5 bases of the junction left unmatched. For the CDR3, the DNA is TGCAGTGCCGCCGGGACTAGCGGGAGGGGCTACGAGCAGTACTTC. It codes for CSAAGTSGRGYEQYF.

The chain has TRBV27 and TRBJ2-7, with TRBD2 matching 8 bases. With 5 bases clipped from V and 0 bases from J, the junction kept 6 bases outside the gene matches. Germline V gene data show CDR1 as MNHEY and CDR2 as SMNVEV (reference sequence). This CDR3 spans 15 amino acids. The CDR3 sequence is CASSPLAGSSYEQYF. The CDR3 DNA follows: TGTGCCAGCAGTCCATTAGCGGGGAGCTCCTACGAGCAGTACTTC.

CDR3 residues: CASSPPGGGTGANVLTF. CDR3 DNA sequence: TGCGCCAGCAGCCCCCCGGGGGGCGGGACCGGGGCCAACGTCCTGACTTTC. The V gene is TRBV5-1, the J gene TRBJ2-6, with a weak D call TRBD2 (7 bases). The CDR3 is made up of 17 amino acids. V lost 4 bases to trimming and J lost 4 bases, with 18 bases between them. Germline CDR1 and CDR2: SGHRS and YFSETQ.

The table lists this clonotype with a few counts. The chain links TRBV24-1 to TRBJ1-2; D gene unclear. The CDR3 is 14 residues long. Germline CDR1 is KGHDR and CDR2 is SFDVKD. The V end lost 2 bases, the J end lost 0 bases, and 6 bases lay between the germline ends. This CDR3 reads CATSDYRTNYGYTF. In nucleotides, the CDR3 is TGTGCCACCAGTGATTATAGGACTAACTATGGCTACACCTTC.

The genes are TRBV20-1 and TRBJ2-4, with 15 nucleotides matching TRBD2. The CDR3 has 17 residues. V shed 0 bases and J 5 bases; nucleotides not matched to a gene: 5. Germline lookup yields CDR1 DFQATT and CDR2 SNEGSKA (reference sequence). In DNA, the CDR3 is TGCAGTGCTAGAGAAACCGGGACTAGCGGGAGGCAAAACATTCAGTACTTC. It yields the protein CSARETGTSGRQNIQYF.

The chain couples TRBV9 to TRBJ1-5; TRBD1 matches 10 bases. The CDR3 is 16 amino acids. The ends lost 9 bases at V and 3 bases at J; junction bases unmatched: 12. CDR1 SGDLS and CDR2 YYNGEE come from the germline V gene. DNA of the CDR3: TGTGCCACCACCTCGGGACAGGGGAGTGTCAATCAGCCCCAGCATTTT. Protein product: CATTSGQGSVNQPQHF.

This chain joins TRBV28 and TRBJ1-1, with D possibly TRBD1 on 5 matching bases. With 1 base removed from V and 1 base from J, the gap between germline ends came to 7 bases. The CDR3 runs to 14 residues. Germline values: CDR1 MDHEN, CDR2 SYDVKM. CDR3 in DNA: TGTGCCAGCAGTTTATTCCAGGGGAACACTGAAGCTTTCTTT. Translation: CASSLFQGNTEAFF.

The genes are TRBV6-5 and TRBJ2-7; the match to TRBD2 covers 7 bases. CDR3 length: 14 residues. Trimming cost V 3 bases and J 0 bases; bases outside gene matches: 2. Germline CDR1 MNHEY, CDR2 SVGAGI. Here the CDR3 reads CASSYGGGSYEQYF. CDR3 DNA sequence: TGTGCCAGCAGTTATGGCGGGGGCTCCTACGAGCAGTACTTC.

This clonotype was detected a few times. The chain uses TRBV27 and TRBJ1-4, with TRBD1 as a possible D gene (5 bases). The CDR3 spans 14 residues. Per germline, CDR1 MNHEY and CDR2 SMNVEV (reference sequence). V lost 3 bases to trimming and J lost 8 bases, with 13 bases between them. The CDR3 DNA is TGTGCCAGCAGTTTCCTTGACAGTGTGGAAAAACTGTTTTTT. Protein: CASSFLDSVEKLFF.

V usage is TRBV6-2 or TRBV6-3 and J usage is TRBJ2-1; D unclear. The CDR3 consists of 16 residues. Trimming removed 6 bases at V and 0 bases at J, with 15 bases between. Germline assignment: CDR1 MNHEY and CDR2 SVGEGT. CDR3: CASSNGRISSYNEQFF. CDR3 bases: TGTGCCAGCAGCAACGGGCGGATTAGCTCCTACAATGAGCAGTTCTTC.

This clonotype has only a few counts. For the CDR3, the DNA is TGTGCCAGCAGACAGGGGGCGCACACTGAAGCTTTCTTT. Translated: CASRQGAHTEAFF. The chain couples TRBV6-1 to TRBJ1-1; 9 positions agree with TRBD1. With 6 bases clipped from V and 3 bases from J, the junction kept 2 bases outside the gene matches. Germline lookup yields CDR1 MNHNS and CDR2 SASEGT. This CDR3 is built from 13 residues.

The V gene is TRBV19, the J gene TRBJ1-5; TRBD1 matches 9 bases. This CDR3 has 14 amino acids. Per germline, CDR1 LNHDA and CDR2 SQIVND (reference sequence). V lost 8 bases, J lost 5 bases, and 7 bases stayed unmatched. The CDR3 loop is CASAIQGAHQPQHF. The CDR3 DNA reads as TGTGCCAGTGCAATACAGGGGGCTCATCAGCCCCAGCATTTT.

This clonotype was observed a handful of times. The CDR3 region has the DNA TGTGCCAGCAGCTTCGAGACCCAGTACTTC. This gives the protein CASSFETQYF. The rearrangement links TRBV7-9 to TRBJ2-5, with no clear D. The CDR3 is 10 amino acids. CDR1 and CDR2 from the germline V gene are SEHNR and FQNEAQ (reference sequence). V lost 3 bases and J lost 5, with 1 base in between.

This sequence joins TRBV7-2 and TRBJ2-7; a weak D match, TRBD2 (6 bases). This CDR3 has 14 residues. The V gene lost 2 bases and the J gene lost 3 bases, with 11 bases spanning the gap. Germline CDR1 is SGHTA and CDR2 is FQGNSA. Here the CDR3 DNA reads TGTGCCAGCAGCTTACTAGCGAATCTCTACGAGCAGTACTTC. Translating it yields CASSLLANLYEQYF.

This clonotype was counted a single time. The chain couples TRBV28 to TRBJ2-7, with 8 nucleotides matching TRBD1. This CDR3 is 16 amino acids long. Trimming at V came to 10 bases and at J to 4 bases, leaving 18 bases not matched to a gene. The germline CDR1 and CDR2 sequences are MDHEN and SYDVKM. The CDR3 DNA reads as TGTGCCACGGTGGTACGGCCAGGGGGCGCTTTTTACGAGCAGTACTTC. Translating it yields CATVVRPGGAFYEQYF.

This chain connects TRBV19 to TRBJ2-3; the D gene is possibly TRBD2 (6 bases). The CDR3 is made up of 13 amino acids. Trimming took off 7 bases at V and 2 bases at J, with 10 bases between the two ends. The germline V gene encodes CDR1 LNHDA and CDR2 SQIVND (reference sequence). The CDR3 coding sequence is TGTGCCAGTAAGAAGCGGGCCACAGATACGCAGTATTTT. It translates to CASKKRATDTQYF.

The chain links TRBV6-5 to TRBJ2-3; 8 bases are a match to TRBD2. This CDR3 region has 16 residues. The germline V gene encodes CDR1 MNHEY and CDR2 SVGAGI. V shed 4 bases, J shed 2 bases, and the junction held 8 bases outside the gene matches. The CDR3, as DNA: TGTGCCAGCAGTTCAATACTAGCGGTTAACACAGATACGCAGTATTTT. As protein: CASSSILAVNTDTQYF.

The rearrangement links TRBV2 to TRBJ2-1; the D is unclear. V gave up 3 bases and J gave up 8 bases, with 8 bases separating them. Germline CDR1 SNHLY, CDR2 FYNNEI. The length of the CDR3 is 12 residues. The CDR3 DNA follows: TGTGCCAGCAGTGACAACAGCCATGAGCAGTTCTTC. Encoded protein: CASSDNSHEQFF.

The V and J genes are TRBV28 and TRBJ2-5; D possibly matches TRBD1 or TRBD2 (6 bases each). CDR3 size: 16 residues. Germline CDR1 reads MDHEN; CDR2 reads SYDVKM. V dropped 5 bases and J dropped 5 bases, with 21 bases sitting between them. The CDR3 nucleotides read TGTGCCAGCAGTCCTCCCGGACAGTGGGGGGAGGAGACCCAGTACTTC. It yields the protein CASSPPGQWGEETQYF.

The J gene is TRBJ2-2, the V gene TRBV10-3, with D maybe TRBD1 (6 bases). V was trimmed by 9 bases and J by 0 bases, leaving 14 bases between them. Germline CDR1 ENHRY, CDR2 SYGVKD. This CDR3 comprises 15 residues. This chain's CDR3 is CAITSGVANTGELFF. The CDR3 nucleotides read TGTGCCATAACTTCAGGGGTCGCGAACACCGGGGAGCTGTTTTTT.

This chain joins TRBV11-2 and TRBJ1-1; D remains unclear. V gave up 0 bases and J gave up 1 base, with 6 bases separating them. CDR1 and CDR2 from the germline V gene are SGHAT and FQNNGV. The CDR3 runs to 14 residues. CDR3: CASSLDGRNTEAFF. The CDR3 DNA is TGTGCCAGCAGCTTAGATGGCAGGAACACTGAAGCTTTCTTT.

This chain links TRBV19 with TRBJ2-2; D might be TRBD1 (6 bases). CDR3 size: 14 residues. CDR1 and CDR2 (germline): LNHDA, SQIVND (reference sequence). Trimming pared 11 bases from V and 3 bases from J, leaving 16 bases between. The DNA of the CDR3 is TGTGCCCCATGGGGGCAGATTTACACCGGGGAGCTGTTTTTT. Residues: CAPWGQIYTGELFF.

This sequence joins TRBV7-9 and TRBJ1-1; D gene ambiguous. V gave up 7 bases and J gave up 7 bases, with 16 bases separating them. CDR1 and CDR2 (germline): SEHNR, FQNEAQ (reference sequence). This CDR3 spans 13 amino acids. CDR3 sequence (DNA): TGTGCCAGCATCCACCTCGCTAGGGTTGAAGCTTTCTTT. Translation gives CASIHLARVEAFF.

The chain employs TRBV7-2 and TRBJ2-7; either TRBD1 or TRBD2 may supply D (5 bases each). There are 15 residues in the CDR3. Germline V gives CDR1 SGHTA, CDR2 FQGNSA. Between the trimmed V and J ends, which lost 5 bases and 3 bases, there was a span of 17 bases. Here the CDR3 reads CASSQVGGVFYEQYF. The CDR3 DNA reads TGTGCCAGCAGCCAAGTTGGGGGAGTGTTCTACGAGCAGTACTTC.

The chain carries TRBV30 and TRBJ2-2; no clear D gene. V was pared by 2 bases and J by 6 bases, with 7 bases between. There are 12 residues in the CDR3. Looked up from germline, CDR1 is GTSNPN and CDR2 is SVGIG (reference sequence). In DNA, the CDR3 is TGTGCCTGGAGTCTTGGAGCCGGGGAGCTGTTTTTT. This sequence encodes CAWSLGAGELFF.

This clonotype was seen only a few times. The chain uses TRBV5-1 and TRBJ2-1; D is unresolved. Germline-derived CDR1 and CDR2 are SGHRS and YFSETQ. V lost 4 bases, J lost 7 bases, and 15 bases lay in between. The CDR3 is 14 amino acids. The CDR3 bases are TGCGCCAGCAGCACCGGGCAAATAGAAAATGAGCAGTTCTTC. As protein: CASSTGQIENEQFF.

This clonotype was seen once. V and J are TRBV6-5 and TRBJ2-3; TRBD2 matches 7 bases. J lost 0 bases, V lost 2 bases, and 2 bases had no gene match. The CDR3 has 15 amino acids. In germline, CDR1 is MNHEY, CDR2 SVGAGI. The CDR3 DNA is TGTGCCAGCAGTTACCAGCGGGACAGCACAGATACGCAGTATTTT. Translation: CASSYQRDSTDTQYF.

In this sample, this clonotype turned up a few times. The chain is built from TRBV2 and TRBJ1-5, with TRBD1 matching 7 bases. The ends lost 5 bases at V and 3 bases at J; junction bases unmatched: 4. CDR3 length: 14 residues. Germline V lookup: CDR1 SNHLY, CDR2 FYNNEI. The CDR3, as DNA: TGTGCCAGCAGTCCTACAGGGGACAATCAGCCCCAGCATTTT. Protein sequence: CASSPTGDNQPQHF.